This T cell receptor beta chain originates from a study of T cell responses to AZD1222 COVID-19 vaccine. Study-level findings and limits: Only a handful of AZD1222 recipients, five to seven in all, had baseline seropositivity. Unmutated regions of variants are reportedly targeted by nearly half of spike-specific TCRs. Spike-specific TCR breadth and depth rose after two AZD1222 doses.

This clone was observed a single time. Its specificity is not known. The ends were cut back, 4 bases at V and 1 base at J, with 11 bases in the middle. Per the germline V gene, CDR1 is GTSNPN and CDR2 is SVGIG (reference sequence). The CDR3 is 14 amino acids. The method was immunoSEQ multiplex PCR; TCRdb's version includes in-frame clones alone and lacks a portion of them. Here the sample spans under 200,000 clones, about 89% being singletons. This clonotype originated in an adult in good health. The chain links TRBV30 to TRBJ1-3; weak D call: TRBD1 (6 bases). The source material was peripheral blood, sampled on day 0 of AZD1222 vaccination. CDR3 coding DNA: TGTGCCTGGACTCAACAGGGATCTGGAAACACCATATATTTT. It translates to CAWTQQGSGNTIYF.